These 3 T cell receptor beta chains were all obtained from the same sample, sequenced in a study of blood T cell repertoires in COVID-19. Libraries were prepared by immunoSEQ multiplex PCR; TCRdb keeps only in-frame clonotypes and omits some of them. The sample carries about 170,000 clones, around 81% recorded once. The sample taken for sequencing was peripheral blood. The receptors originated from a woman of 80 years or more with COVID-19, enrolled during active disease.

A few counts support this clone. The chain has TRBV3-1 (or the pseudogene TRBV3-2) and TRBJ1-1, with TRBD1 identical over 9 bases. The junction had 9 bases not matched to a gene; V was cut back by 4 bases and J by 3 bases. The CDR3 is 16 residues long. Germline V gene lookup returns CDR1 LGHDT and CDR2 YNNKEL (reference sequence). The DNA of the CDR3 is TGTGCCAGCAGCCCCCCTTCCGGGACAGGGCACACTGAAGCTTTCTTT. Translation: CASSPPSGTGHTEAFF.

V and J are TRBV2 and TRBJ2-3; 15 bases map to TRBD2. The CDR3 extends over 17 amino acids. Germline lookup yields CDR1 SNHLY and CDR2 FYNNEI. Unmatched junction bases numbered 7, after V lost 4 bases and J lost 5 bases. The CDR3 reads CASSVRTSGRGGDTQYF. Written as DNA, the CDR3 is TGTGCCAGCAGTGTACGGACTAGCGGGAGGGGAGGAGATACGCAGTATTTT.

This chain connects TRBV12-5 to TRBJ2-5, with 10 bases lining up with TRBD2. CDR1 and CDR2 from the germline V gene are LGHNT and FRNRAP. Trimming at V came to 7 bases and at J to 5 bases, leaving 4 bases not matched to a gene. The CDR3 has 13 amino acids. CDR3 nucleotides: TGTGCTAGTGAGAAACTAGCGGGGGAGACCCAGTACTTC. Amino acid sequence: CASEKLAGETQYF.